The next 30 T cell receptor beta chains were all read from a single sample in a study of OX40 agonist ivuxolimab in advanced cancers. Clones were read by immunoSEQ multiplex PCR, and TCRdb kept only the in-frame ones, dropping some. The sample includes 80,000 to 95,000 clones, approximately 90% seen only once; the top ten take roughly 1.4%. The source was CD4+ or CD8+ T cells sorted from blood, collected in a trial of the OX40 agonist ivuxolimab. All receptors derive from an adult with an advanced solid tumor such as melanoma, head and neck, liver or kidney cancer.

The CDR3 sequence: CASSLDRGGTQYF. The CDR3 nucleotides read TGTGCCAGCAGTCTGGACAGGGGGGGTACGCAGTATTTT. The rearrangement links TRBV2 to TRBJ2-3, with TRBD1 matching 10 bases. Germline V gives CDR1 SNHLY, CDR2 FYNNEI. Unmatched junction bases numbered 4, after V lost 5 bases and J lost 8 bases. There are 13 residues in the CDR3.

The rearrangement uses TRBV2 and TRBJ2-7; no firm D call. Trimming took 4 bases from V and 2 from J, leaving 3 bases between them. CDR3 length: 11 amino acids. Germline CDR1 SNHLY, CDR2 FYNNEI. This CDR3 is CASSVAYEQYF. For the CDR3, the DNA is TGTGCCAGCAGTGTCGCCTACGAGCAGTACTTC.

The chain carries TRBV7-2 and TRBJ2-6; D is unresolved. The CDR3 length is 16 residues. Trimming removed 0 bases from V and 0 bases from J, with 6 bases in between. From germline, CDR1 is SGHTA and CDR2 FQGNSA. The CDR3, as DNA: TGTGCCAGCAGCTTAGCGCCCCGCTCTGGGGCCAACGTCCTGACTTTC. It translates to CASSLAPRSGANVLTF.

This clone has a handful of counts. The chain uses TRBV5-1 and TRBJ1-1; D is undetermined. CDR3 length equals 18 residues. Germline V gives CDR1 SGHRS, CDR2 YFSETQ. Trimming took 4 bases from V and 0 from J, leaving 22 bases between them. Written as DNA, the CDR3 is TGCGCCAGCAGCAGGGTGCTGTCCGTAGGGTCTATGAACACTGAAGCTTTCTTT. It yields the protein CASSRVLSVGSMNTEAFF. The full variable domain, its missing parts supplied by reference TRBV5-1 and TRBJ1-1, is KAGVTQTPRYLIKTRGQQVTLSCSPISGHRSVSWYQQTPGQGLQFLFEYFSETQRNKGNFPGRFSGRQFSNSRSEMNVSTLELGDSALYLCASSRVLSVGSMNTEAFFGQGTRLTVV.

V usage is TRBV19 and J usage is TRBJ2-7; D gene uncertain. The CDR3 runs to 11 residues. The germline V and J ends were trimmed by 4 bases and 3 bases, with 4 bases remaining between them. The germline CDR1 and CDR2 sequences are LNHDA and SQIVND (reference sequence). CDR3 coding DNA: TGTGCCAGTAGTAGCAACTACGAGCAGTACTTC. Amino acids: CASSSNYEQYF. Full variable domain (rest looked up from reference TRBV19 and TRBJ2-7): DGGITQSPKYLFRKEGQNVTLSCEQNLNHDAMYWYRQDPGQGLRLIYYSQIVNDFQKGDIAEGYSVSREKKESFPLTVTSAQKNPTAFYLCASSSNYEQYFGPGTRLTVT.

Here the CDR3 reads CASSQDFSGRTGELFF. The CDR3, as DNA: TGTGCCAGCAGCCAAGATTTCTCAGGTCGCACCGGGGAGCTGTTTTTT. The chain recombines TRBV4-2 with TRBJ2-2; no clear D. V was clipped by 0 bases and J by 4 bases, with 12 bases between them. This CDR3 is built from 16 residues. Looked up from germline, CDR1 is LGHNA and CDR2 is YNFKEQ.

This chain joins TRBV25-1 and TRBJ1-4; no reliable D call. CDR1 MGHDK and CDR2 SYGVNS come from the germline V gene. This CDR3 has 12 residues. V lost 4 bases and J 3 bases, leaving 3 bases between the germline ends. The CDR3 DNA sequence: TGTGCCAGCAGTGTGGCTAATGAAAAACTGTTTTTT. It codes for CASSVANEKLFF.

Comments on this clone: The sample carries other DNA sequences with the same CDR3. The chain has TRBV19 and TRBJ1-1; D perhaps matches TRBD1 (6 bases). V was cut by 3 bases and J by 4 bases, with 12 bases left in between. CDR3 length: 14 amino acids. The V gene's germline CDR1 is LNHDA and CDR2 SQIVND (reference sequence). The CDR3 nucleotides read TGTGCCAGTAGTATCGGAGGGGGAACCACTGAAGCTTTCTTT. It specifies CASSIGGGTTEAFF.

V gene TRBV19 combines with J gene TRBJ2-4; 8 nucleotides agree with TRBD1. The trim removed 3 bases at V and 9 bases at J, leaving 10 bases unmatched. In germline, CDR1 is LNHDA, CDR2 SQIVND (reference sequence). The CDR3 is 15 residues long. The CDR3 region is CASSITGQGAGIQYF. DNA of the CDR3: TGTGCCAGTAGTATTACGGGCCAGGGGGCAGGCATTCAGTACTTC.

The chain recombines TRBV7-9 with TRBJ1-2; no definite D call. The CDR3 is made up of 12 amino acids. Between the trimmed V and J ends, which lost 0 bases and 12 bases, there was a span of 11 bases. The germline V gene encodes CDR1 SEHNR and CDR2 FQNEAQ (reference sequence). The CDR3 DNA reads TGTGCCAGCAGCTTAGCCGGGTTGATCCACACCTTC. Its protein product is CASSLAGLIHTF.

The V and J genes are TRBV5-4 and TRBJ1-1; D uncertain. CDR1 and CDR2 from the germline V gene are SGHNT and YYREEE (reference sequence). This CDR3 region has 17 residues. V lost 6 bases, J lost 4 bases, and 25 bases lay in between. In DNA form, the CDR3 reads TGTGCCAGCATAACATCCCCCCCACTTCAGAGCGGCACTGAAGCTTTCTTT. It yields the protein CASITSPPLQSGTEAFF.

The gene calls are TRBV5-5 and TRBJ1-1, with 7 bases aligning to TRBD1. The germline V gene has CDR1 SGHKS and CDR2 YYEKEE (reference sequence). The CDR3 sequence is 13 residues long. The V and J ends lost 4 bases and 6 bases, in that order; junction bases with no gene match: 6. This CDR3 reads CASSPRQGAEAFF. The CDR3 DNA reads TGTGCCAGCAGCCCCAGGCAGGGGGCTGAAGCTTTCTTT.

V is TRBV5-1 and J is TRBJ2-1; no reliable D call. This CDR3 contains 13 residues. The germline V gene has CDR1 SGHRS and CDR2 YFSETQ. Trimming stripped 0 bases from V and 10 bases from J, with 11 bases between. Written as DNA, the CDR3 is TGCGCCAGCAGCTTGGGTTTCAGCTCGGAGCAGTTCTTC. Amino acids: CASSLGFSSEQFF.

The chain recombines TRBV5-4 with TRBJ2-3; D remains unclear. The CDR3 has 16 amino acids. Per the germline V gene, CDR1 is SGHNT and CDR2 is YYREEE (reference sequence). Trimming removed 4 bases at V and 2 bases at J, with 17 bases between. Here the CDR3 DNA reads TGTGCCAGCAGCCCCCTCGAGAGCGCTAACACAGATACGCAGTATTTT. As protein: CASSPLESANTDTQYF.

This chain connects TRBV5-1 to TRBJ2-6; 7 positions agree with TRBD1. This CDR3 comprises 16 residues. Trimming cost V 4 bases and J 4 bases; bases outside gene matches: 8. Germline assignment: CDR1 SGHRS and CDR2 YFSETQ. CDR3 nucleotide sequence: TGCGCCAGCAGCGGTTTACAGGGGTCGGGGGCCAACGTCCTGACTTTC. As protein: CASSGLQGSGANVLTF.

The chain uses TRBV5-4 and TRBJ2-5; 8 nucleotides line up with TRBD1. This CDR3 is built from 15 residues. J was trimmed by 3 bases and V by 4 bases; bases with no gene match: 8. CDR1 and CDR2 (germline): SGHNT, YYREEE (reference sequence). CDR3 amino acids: CASSPPPGQEETQYF. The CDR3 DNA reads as TGTGCCAGCAGCCCTCCTCCGGGACAGGAAGAGACCCAGTACTTC.

For the CDR3, the DNA is TGTGCCAGCAGTGCAGGGGAGGGGCGAGAACGTACCTTTGCCTACGAGCAGTACTTC. It translates to CASSAGEGRERTFAYEQYF. The rearrangement links TRBV6-1 to TRBJ2-7; tentatively, D is TRBD2 (7 bases). V was clipped by 4 bases and J by 2 bases, with 27 bases between them. This CDR3 contains 19 residues. Germline CDR1 MNHNS, CDR2 SASEGT.

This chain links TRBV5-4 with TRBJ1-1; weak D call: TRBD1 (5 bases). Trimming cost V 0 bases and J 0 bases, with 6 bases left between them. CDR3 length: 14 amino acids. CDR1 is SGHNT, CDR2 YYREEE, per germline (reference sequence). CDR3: CASSLGGVNTEAFF. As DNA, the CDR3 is TGTGCCAGCAGCTTGGGGGGGGTGAACACTGAAGCTTTCTTT.

The CDR3 loop reads CASRTGGGYGYTF. DNA of the CDR3: TGTGCCAGCAGGACAGGGGGCGGCTATGGCTACACCTTC. The chain uses TRBV28 and TRBJ1-2; TRBD1 agrees at 10 bases. The V and J ends lost 6 bases and 4 bases, in that order; junction bases with no gene match: 2. The CDR3 extends over 13 amino acids. CDR1 is MDHEN, CDR2 SYDVKM, per germline.

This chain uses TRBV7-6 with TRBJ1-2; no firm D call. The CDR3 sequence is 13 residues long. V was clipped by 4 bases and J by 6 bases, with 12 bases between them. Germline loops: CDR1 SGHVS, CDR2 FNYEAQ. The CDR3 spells CASSSTRRDGYTF. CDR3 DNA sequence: TGTGCCAGCAGCTCCACGCGGAGAGATGGCTACACCTTC.

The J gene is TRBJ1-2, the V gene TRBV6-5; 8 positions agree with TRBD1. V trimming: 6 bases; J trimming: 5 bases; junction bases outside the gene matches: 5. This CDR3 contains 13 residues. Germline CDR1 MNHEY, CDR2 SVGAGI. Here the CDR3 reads CASRTTGAYGYTF. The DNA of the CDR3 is TGTGCCAGCAGGACGACAGGGGCTTATGGCTACACCTTC.

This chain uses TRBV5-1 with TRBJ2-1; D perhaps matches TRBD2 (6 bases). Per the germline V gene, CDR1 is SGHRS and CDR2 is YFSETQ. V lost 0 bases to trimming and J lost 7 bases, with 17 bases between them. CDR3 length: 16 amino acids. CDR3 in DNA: TGCGCCAGCAGCTTGGATCCGGGAGTGGCAATAAATGAGCAGTTCTTC. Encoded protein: CASSLDPGVAINEQFF. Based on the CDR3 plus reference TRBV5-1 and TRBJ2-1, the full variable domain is KAGVTQTPRYLIKTRGQQVTLSCSPISGHRSVSWYQQTPGQGLQFLFEYFSETQRNKGNFPGRFSGRQFSNSRSEMNVSTLELGDSALYLCASSLDPGVAINEQFFGPGTRLTVL.

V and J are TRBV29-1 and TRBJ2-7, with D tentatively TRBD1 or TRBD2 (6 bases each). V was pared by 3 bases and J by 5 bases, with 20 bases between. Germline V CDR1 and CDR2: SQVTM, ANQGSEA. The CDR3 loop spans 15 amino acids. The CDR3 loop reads CSVDALGGGRDEQYF. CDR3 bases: TGCAGCGTTGACGCCCTGGGGGGCGGGCGGGACGAGCAGTACTTC.

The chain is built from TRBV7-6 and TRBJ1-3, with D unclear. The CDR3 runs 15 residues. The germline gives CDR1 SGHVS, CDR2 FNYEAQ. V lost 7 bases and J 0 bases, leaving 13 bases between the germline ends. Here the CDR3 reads CASMDGGHSGNTIYF. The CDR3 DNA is TGTGCCAGCATGGACGGAGGCCACTCTGGAAACACCATATATTTT.

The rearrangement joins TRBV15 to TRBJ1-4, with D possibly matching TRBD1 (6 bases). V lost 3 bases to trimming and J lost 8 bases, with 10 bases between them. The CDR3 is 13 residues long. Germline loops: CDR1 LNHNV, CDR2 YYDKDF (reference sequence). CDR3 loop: CATSRGHLEKLFF. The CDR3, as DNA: TGTGCCACCAGCAGGGGACATTTAGAAAAACTGTTTTTT.

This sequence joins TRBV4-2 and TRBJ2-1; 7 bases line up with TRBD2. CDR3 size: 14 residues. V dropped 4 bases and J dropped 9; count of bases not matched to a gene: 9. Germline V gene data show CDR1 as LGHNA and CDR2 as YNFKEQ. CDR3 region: CASSPTSSTGEQFF. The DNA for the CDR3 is TGTGCCAGCAGCCCGACTAGCTCCACGGGTGAGCAGTTCTTC.

Written as DNA, the CDR3 is TGTGCCAGCTCCCTAAATGGGGGGTCTGGGGCCAACGTCCTGACTTTC. It is translated as CASSLNGGSGANVLTF. This chain joins TRBV18 and TRBJ2-6; D perhaps matches TRBD2 (6 bases). Trimming took off 6 bases at V and 1 base at J, with 13 bases between the two ends. The length of the CDR3 is 16 residues. Germline values: CDR1 KGHSH, CDR2 LQKENI.

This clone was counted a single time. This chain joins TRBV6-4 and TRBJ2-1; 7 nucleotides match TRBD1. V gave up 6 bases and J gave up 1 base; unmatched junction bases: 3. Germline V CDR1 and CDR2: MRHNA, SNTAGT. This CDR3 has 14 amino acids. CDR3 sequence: CASRRDSSYNEQFF. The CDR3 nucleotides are TGTGCCAGCAGGAGGGACAGTTCCTACAATGAGCAGTTCTTC.

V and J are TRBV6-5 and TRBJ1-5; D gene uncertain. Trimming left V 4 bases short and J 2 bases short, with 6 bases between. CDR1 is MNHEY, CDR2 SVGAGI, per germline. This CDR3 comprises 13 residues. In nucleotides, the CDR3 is TGTGCCAGCAGTTTCCGGCGCAATCAGCCCCAGCATTTT. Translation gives CASSFRRNQPQHF.

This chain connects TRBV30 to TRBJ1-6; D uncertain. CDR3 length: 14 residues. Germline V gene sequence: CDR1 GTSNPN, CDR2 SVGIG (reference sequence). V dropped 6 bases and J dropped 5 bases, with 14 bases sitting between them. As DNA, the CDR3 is TGTGCCTGCGCCCCGGCGGGTGATAATTCACCCCTCCACTTT. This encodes CACAPAGDNSPLHF.